Included here is one T cell receptor (beta chain) sequence, with context. These data come from a study of T cell responses to AZD1222 COVID-19 vaccine. V was shortened by 1 base and J by 4 bases, with 13 bases between the two germline ends. The V gene's germline CDR1 is SGHTA and CDR2 FQGNSA. The CDR3 is made up of 15 amino acids. Sequencing was performed with immunoSEQ multiplex PCR; in TCRdb, only in-frame clones are kept and a portion is missing. The profile shows approximately 170,000 clones, approximately 90% of them singletons. This TCR came from an adult in good health. The rearrangement links TRBV7-2 to TRBJ1-1; possibly TRBD1 for D (5 bases). Sequencing used peripheral blood, obtained on day 0 of AZD1222 vaccination. The DNA of the CDR3 is TGTGCCAGCAGCTTAGTCGGGGGTATAGGCACTGAAGCTTTCTTT. It specifies CASSLVGGIGTEAFF.